The clone carrying this T cell receptor beta chain came up a few times. With 0 bases removed from V and 8 bases from J, the gap between germline ends came to 10 bases. The CDR3 runs to 13 residues. Germline V gives CDR1 SGHAT, CDR2 FQNNGV. Sequencing was performed with immunoSEQ multiplex PCR; in TCRdb, only in-frame clones are kept and a portion is missing. This table has roughly 120,000 clones, about 89% appearing once. The sample belongs to a study of control samples from healthy donors and cancer patients. This sequence joins TRBV11-2 and TRBJ1-2; no reliable D call. Sequencing was carried out using blood. The origin of this receptor is a woman aged 50 to 60 in good health. CDR3 in amino acids: CASSLDIRGGYTF. The DNA of the CDR3 is TGTGCCAGCAGCTTAGATATACGAGGGGGCTACACCTTC.